The 4 T cell receptor beta chains given below trace back to one sample, sequenced in a study of T cell responses to AZD1222 COVID-19 vaccine (dated by TCRdb to the early 2020s). In the paper's terms, the time point label means: about 28 days (+/-7) after the second vaccine dose. Library method: the immunoSEQ multiplex PCR assay. Here the immuneACCESS table is served through TCRdb, limited to in-frame sequences with V and J called. Missing clones are a known gap in these copies; in checked studies unresolved V genes cover under half, and the rest lacks a known reason. This sample holds 150,000 to 190,000 clones; 90% were observed only once. Over 1.2% of the sample comes from the top ten. The material was peripheral blood, obtained 28 days after the second AZD1222 dose. These TCRs come from an adult who received the AZD1222 COVID-19 vaccine.

This rearrangement joins TRBV3-1 (or the pseudogene TRBV3-2) to TRBJ2-1, with D hard to call. The ends were cut back, 4 bases at V and 10 bases at J, with 11 bases in the middle. The CDR3 runs to 12 residues. Germline V gives CDR1 LGHDT, CDR2 YNNKEL (reference sequence). CDR3 nucleotides: TGTGCCAGCAGCCCTTCTCGATCAGAGCAGTTCTTC. It translates to CASSPSRSEQFF.

This clone was observed a few times. The rearrangement uses TRBV28 and TRBJ2-7; 13 bases are a match to TRBD2. Looked up from germline, CDR1 is MDHEN and CDR2 is SYDVKM. V shed 2 bases, J shed 9 bases, and the junction held 4 bases outside the gene matches. The CDR3 runs to 14 residues. In DNA form, the CDR3 reads TGTGCCAGCAGTTTAACTAGCGGGAGGGTGGCGCAGTACTTC. This codes for CASSLTSGRVAQYF.

J is TRBJ2-3 and V is TRBV5-1; D may correspond to TRBD1 or TRBD2 (6 bases each). The CDR3 spans 16 residues. Germline V CDR1 and CDR2: SGHRS, YFSETQ. V was pared by 5 bases and J by 2 bases, with 18 bases between. CDR3 coding DNA: TGCGCCAGCAGGTCTGGTTTAGGGGGGCCCACAGATACGCAGTATTTT. This codes for CASRSGLGGPTDTQYF.

Written as DNA, the CDR3 is TGTGCCAGCAGCATGACGGGGGTAGACGGCTACACCTTC. Translation: CASSMTGVDGYTF. The chain links TRBV7-9 to TRBJ1-2; perhaps TRBD1 as D (5 bases). Trimming removed 5 bases from V and 8 bases from J, with 15 bases in between. The CDR3 has 13 amino acids. Germline V gives CDR1 SEHNR, CDR2 FQNEAQ (reference sequence).